A selection of T cell receptor beta chains follows, all from one sample in a study of T cell responses to AZD1222 COVID-19 vaccine. TCRdb's copy holds only in-frame clones and misses some; the assay was immunoSEQ multiplex PCR. Seen here are about 90,000 clones, approximately 90% observed once, and the top ten hold roughly 5%. Sequenced material: peripheral blood, taken on day 0 of MenACWY control vaccination. These receptors all stem from an adult in good health. Each CDR3 is given with its conserved first and last residue. Fields, in order: J gene, V gene, clone size, D gene, CDR3 protein, CDR3 DNA. D genes are given only for firm matches. Size is omitted from some rows. Given values are once, few, many or a class for expanded clones.

TRBJ2-3 | TRBV6-1 | NA | NA | CASSDQWQFSTDTQYF | TGTGCCAGCAGTGACCAGTGGCAGTTTAGCACAGATACGCAGTATTTT
TRBJ2-3 | TRBV7-3 | NA | NA | CASSLKPRSGAHTQYF | TGTGCCAGCAGCTTAAAGCCTAGGTCGGGAGCACATACGCAGTATTTT
TRBJ2-5 | TRBV29-1 | once | TRBD2 | CSVATGTSQETQYF | TGCAGCGTGGCCACCGGGACTAGCCAGGAGACCCAGTACTTC
TRBJ1-1 | TRBV3-1/TRBV3-2 | once | NA | CASSQRGWDTEAFF | TGTGCCAGCAGCCAAAGAGGGTGGGACACTGAAGCTTTCTTT
TRBJ2-1 | TRBV2 | NA | NA | CASTGNNEQFF | TGTGCCAGCACGGGAAACAATGAGCAGTTCTTC
TRBJ2-6 | TRBV18 | NA | NA | CASSPGGAGANVLTF | TGTGCCAGCTCACCAGGGGGTGCTGGGGCCAACGTCCTGACTTTC
TRBJ1-5 | TRBV27 | NA | NA | CASSLAGFSNQPQHF | TGTGCCAGCAGTTTAGCAGGCTTTAGCAATCAGCCCCAGCATTTT
TRBJ2-5 | TRBV5-1 | NA | TRBD1 | CASSRDREGETQYF | TGCGCCAGCAGCCGGGACAGGGAAGGCGAGACCCAGTACTTC
TRBJ2-7 | TRBV6-5 | NA | NA | CASSYSGGQGYEQYF | TGTGCCAGCAGTTACTCGGGGGGACAAGGCTACGAGCAGTACTTC
TRBJ1-5 | TRBV28 | once | NA | CASSPRTVNQPQHF | TGTGCCAGCAGCCCCCGGACAGTCAATCAGCCCCAGCATTTT
TRBJ1-5 | TRBV19 | NA | NA | CASTLGEQPQHF | TGTGCCAGTACCCTAGGGGAACAGCCCCAGCATTTT
TRBJ2-3 | TRBV5-3 | NA | NA | CARSLQLWCRATDTQYF | TGTGCCAGAAGCTTGCAACTGTGGTGCAGGGCCACAGATACGCAGTATTTT
TRBJ1-3 | TRBV2 | once | NA | CASSERLSSGNTIYF | TGTGCCAGCAGTGAAAGGCTGAGCTCTGGAAACACCATATATTTT
TRBJ1-1 | TRBV27 | NA | NA | CASSLWGTVNTEAFF | TGTGCCAGCAGTTTATGGGGGACGGTGAACACTGAAGCTTTCTTT
TRBJ2-5 | TRBV28 | NA | NA | CASSQIGVRETQYF | TGTGCCAGCAGCCAAATCGGGGTTCGGGAGACCCAGTACTTC
TRBJ2-7 | TRBV29-1 | few | TRBD1 | CSVLDRANYEQYF | TGCAGCGTTTTAGACAGGGCAAACTACGAGCAGTACTTC
TRBJ2-1 | TRBV19 | once | TRBD1 | CASSDPTGGIYNEQFF | TGTGCCAGTAGCGACCCGACAGGGGGTATCTACAATGAGCAGTTCTTC
TRBJ2-2 | TRBV19 | NA | TRBD2 | CASSIPGLAGVGVGELFF | TGTGCCAGTAGTATCCCAGGGCTAGCGGGAGTCGGCGTCGGGGAGCTGTTTTTT
TRBJ1-2 | TRBV2 | NA | NA | CASSDGQGRNGYTF | TGTGCCAGCAGTGACGGCCAGGGGAGGAATGGCTACACCTTC
TRBJ2-5 | TRBV12-3/TRBV12-4 | NA | NA | CASSFNPQETQYF | TGTGCCAGCAGTTTTAACCCCCAAGAGACCCAGTACTTC
TRBJ1-6 | TRBV12-3/TRBV12-4 | NA | TRBD1 | CASRQGVDSPLHF | TGTGCCAGCAGACAGGGGGTTGATTCACCCCTCCACTTT
TRBJ1-1 | TRBV29-1 | NA | NA | CSVSGVNTEAFF | TGCAGCGTTTCAGGGGTAAACACTGAAGCTTTCTTT
TRBJ1-2 | TRBV12-3/TRBV12-4 | NA | TRBD1 | CASNPTGSGYTF | TGTGCCAGCAACCCGACAGGGTCCGGCTACACCTTC
TRBJ2-7 | TRBV7-9 | NA | NA | CASSLGTPPYEQYF | TGTGCCAGCAGCTTGGGGACACCCCCCTACGAGCAGTACTTC
TRBJ2-6 | TRBV6-2/TRBV6-3 | NA | NA | CASSYLPKPSGANVLTF | TGTGCCAGCAGTTACTTACCCAAACCCTCTGGGGCCAACGTCCTGACTTTC
TRBJ2-7 | TRBV2 | NA | NA | CASRVAGGQVTYEQYF | TGTGCCAGCAGGGTGGCCGGCGGGCAGGTTACCTACGAGCAGTACTTC
TRBJ2-7 | TRBV11-2 | NA | NA | CASSLGHEQSGDF | TGTGCCAGCAGCCTCGGACACGAGCAGAGCGGTGACTTC
TRBJ1-1 | TRBV28 | NA | NA | CASRRERGAFF | TGTGCCAGCAGACGAGAGAGGGGGGCTTTCTTT
TRBJ1-2 | TRBV15 | NA | NA | CATSKKTDGLYGYTF | TGTGCCACCAGCAAAAAGACAGACGGCCTCTATGGCTACACCTTC
TRBJ2-7 | TRBV27 | NA | NA | CASSFGGGTYEQYF | TGTGCCAGCAGTTTTGGGGGAGGCACCTACGAGCAGTACTTC
TRBJ2-2 | TRBV18 | NA | TRBD1 | CASSLQTGADGELFF | TGTGCCAGCTCACTCCAGACAGGGGCTGACGGGGAGCTGTTTTTT
TRBJ1-5 | TRBV6-2/TRBV6-3 | NA | NA | CASSFGAGRYSNQPQHF | TGTGCCAGCAGTTTTGGGGCGGGCCGTTATAGCAATCAGCCCCAGCATTTT